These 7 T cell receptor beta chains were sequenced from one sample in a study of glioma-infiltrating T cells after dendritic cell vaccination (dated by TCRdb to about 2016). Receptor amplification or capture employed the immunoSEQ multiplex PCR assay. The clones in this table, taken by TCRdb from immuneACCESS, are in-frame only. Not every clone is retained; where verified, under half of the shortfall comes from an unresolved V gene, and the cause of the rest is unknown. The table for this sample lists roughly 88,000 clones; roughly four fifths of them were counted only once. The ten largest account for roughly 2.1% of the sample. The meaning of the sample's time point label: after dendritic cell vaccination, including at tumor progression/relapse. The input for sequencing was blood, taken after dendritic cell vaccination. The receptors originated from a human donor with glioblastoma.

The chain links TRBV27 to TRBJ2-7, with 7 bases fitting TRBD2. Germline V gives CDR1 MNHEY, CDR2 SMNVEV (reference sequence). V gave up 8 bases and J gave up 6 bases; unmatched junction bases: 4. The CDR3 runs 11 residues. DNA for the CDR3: TGTGCCAGCCCTCGCGGGGGCGAGCAGTACGTC. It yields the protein CASPRGGEQYV.

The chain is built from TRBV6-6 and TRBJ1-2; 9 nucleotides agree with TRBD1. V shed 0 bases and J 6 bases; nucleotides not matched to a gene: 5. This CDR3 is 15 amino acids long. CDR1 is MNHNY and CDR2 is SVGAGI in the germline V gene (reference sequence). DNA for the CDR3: TGTGCCAGCAGTTACTCAGTTGGGACAGGGAATGGCTACACCTTC. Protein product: CASSYSVGTGNGYTF.

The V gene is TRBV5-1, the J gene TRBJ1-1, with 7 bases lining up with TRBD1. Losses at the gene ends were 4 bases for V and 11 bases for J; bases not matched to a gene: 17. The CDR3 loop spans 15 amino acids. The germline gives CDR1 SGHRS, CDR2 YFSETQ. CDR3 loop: CASSPGGLQGRLAFF. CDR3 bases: TGCGCCAGCAGCCCTGGTGGCCTACAGGGGCGGTTGGCTTTCTTT.

The CDR3 is CASSFRTGSIVNTEAFF. In nucleotides, the CDR3 is TGTGCCAGCAGCTTCCGGACAGGGTCTATAGTGAACACTGAAGCTTTCTTT. This chain connects TRBV11-2 to TRBJ1-1; 8 bases are shared with TRBD1. This CDR3 comprises 17 residues. CDR1 is SGHAT and CDR2 is FQNNGV in the germline V gene. J was trimmed by 0 bases and V by 3 bases; bases with no gene match: 9.

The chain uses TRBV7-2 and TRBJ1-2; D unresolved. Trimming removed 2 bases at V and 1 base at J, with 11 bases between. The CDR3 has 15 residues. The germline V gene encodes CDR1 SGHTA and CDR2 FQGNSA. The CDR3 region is CASSLYPGGNYGYTF. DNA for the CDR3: TGTGCCAGCAGCTTATACCCAGGTGGTAACTATGGCTACACCTTC.

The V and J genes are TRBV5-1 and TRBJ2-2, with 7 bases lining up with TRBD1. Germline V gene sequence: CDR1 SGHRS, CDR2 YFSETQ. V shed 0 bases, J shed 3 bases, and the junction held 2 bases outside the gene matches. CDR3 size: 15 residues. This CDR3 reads CASSLGQGYTGELFF. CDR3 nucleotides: TGCGCCAGCAGCTTGGGACAGGGTTACACCGGGGAGCTGTTTTTT.

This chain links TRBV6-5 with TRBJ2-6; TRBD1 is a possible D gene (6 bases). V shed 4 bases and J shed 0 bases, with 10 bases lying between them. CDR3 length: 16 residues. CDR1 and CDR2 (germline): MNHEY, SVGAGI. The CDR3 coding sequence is TGTGCCAGCAGTTTCGGACAGCCCTCTGGGGCCAACGTCCTGACTTTC. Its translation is CASSFGQPSGANVLTF.